This T cell receptor beta chain was identified during a study of T cell changes during pregnancy in multiple sclerosis. Germline V CDR1 and CDR2: SQVTM, ANQGSEA. The V end was cut by 6 bases, the J end by 0 bases, with 20 bases between. The CDR3 is made up of 16 amino acids. Sequenced by immunoSEQ multiplex PCR; TCRdb stores in-frame clones only, minus some. The sample has tens of thousands of clones, 70% to 90% seen once; the top ten hold roughly 0.54%. This sequence joins TRBV29-1 and TRBJ1-2, with D possibly TRBD1 on 6 matching bases. The sample consisted of CD4+ T cells from peripheral blood mononuclear cells, taken in the first trimester of pregnancy. This sequence was found in a female donor with multiple sclerosis, enrolled in a pregnancy study. CDR3 sequence reads: CSVTGRLDPANYGYTF. Here the CDR3 DNA reads TGCAGCGTAACAGGGCGGCTGGACCCAGCTAACTATGGCTACACCTTC.